Below are 27 T cell receptor beta chains sequenced from a single sample in a study of cytomegalovirus exposure and HLA in healthy donors. PCR used 60 Vbeta primers and 13 Jbeta primers. Libraries were prepared by immunoSEQ multiplex PCR; TCRdb keeps only in-frame clonotypes and omits some of them. Here the sample table reports more than 45,000 clones. Sequencing was carried out using PBMCs. The receptor source for this set is a male donor in good health and CMV-seronegative.

The chain links TRBV19 to TRBJ2-1; a weak D match, TRBD2 (5 bases). Looked up from germline, CDR1 is LNHDA and CDR2 is SQIVND (reference sequence). The CDR3 is made up of 15 amino acids. V lost 3 bases and J 5 bases, leaving 14 bases between the germline ends. This chain's CDR3 is CASSMRAGVNNEQFF. The CDR3 coding sequence is TGTGCCAGTAGTATGAGGGCAGGCGTTAACAATGAGCAGTTCTTC.

V gene TRBV7-8 combines with J gene TRBJ2-5; 8 bases match TRBD2. In germline, CDR1 is SGHVS, CDR2 FQNEAQ. Germline trimming cut 3 bases from V and 4 bases from J; bases unmatched to any gene: 7. CDR3 length: 15 amino acids. The CDR3, as DNA: TGTGCCAGCAGCTTTTTCGGGGGGGCCGGAGAGACCCAGTACTTC. It codes for CASSFFGGAGETQYF.

The genes are TRBV4-1 and TRBJ2-7, with D possibly TRBD2 on 7 matching bases. This CDR3 region has 16 residues. The V gene lost 0 bases and the J gene lost 0 bases, with 12 bases spanning the gap. The germline V gene encodes CDR1 MGHRA and CDR2 YSYEKL. The CDR3 loop is CASSQDVAGASYEQYF. In DNA form, the CDR3 reads TGCGCCAGCAGCCAAGACGTGGCGGGGGCCTCCTACGAGCAGTACTTC.

The chain recombines TRBV18 with TRBJ2-1, with 12 positions matching TRBD2. CDR3 size: 17 residues. Losses at the gene ends were 0 bases for V and 9 bases for J; bases not matched to a gene: 9. CDR1 KGHSH and CDR2 LQKENI come from the germline V gene. As DNA, the CDR3 is TGTGCCAGCTCACCACCACGAACTAGCGGGGGGATCGGTGAGCAGTTCTTC. Protein: CASSPPRTSGGIGEQFF.

The genes are TRBV5-1 and TRBJ1-2; no clear D gene. The CDR3 totals 14 residues. V was pared by 0 bases and J by 2 bases, with 8 bases between. Germline CDR1 and CDR2: SGHRS and YFSETQ. As DNA, the CDR3 is TGCGCCAGCAGCTTGGGTGAGGTCAACTATGGCTACACCTTC. Its translation is CASSLGEVNYGYTF. Full variable domain (remainder filled in from reference TRBV5-1 and TRBJ1-2): KAGVTQTPRYLIKTRGQQVTLSCSPISGHRSVSWYQQTPGQGLQFLFEYFSETQRNKGNFPGRFSGRQFSNSRSEMNVSTLELGDSALYLCASSLGEVNYGYTFGSGTRLTVV.

This sequence joins TRBV15 and TRBJ1-6, with D unresolved. Per the germline V gene, CDR1 is LNHNV and CDR2 is YYDKDF (reference sequence). CDR3 size: 14 residues. Trimming stripped 9 bases from V and 5 bases from J, with 14 bases between. CDR3 coding DNA: TGTGCCACGGCGGAAAGGCGAGATAATTCACCCCTCCACTTT. Its translation: CATAERRDNSPLHF.

The CDR3 nucleotides are TGTGCCAGCAGCGAAAGGACAGGGCTCACCTCTGGGGCCAACGTCCTGACTTTC. It yields the protein CASSERTGLTSGANVLTF. V is TRBV2 and J is TRBJ2-6; 8 positions match TRBD1. Germline V gives CDR1 SNHLY, CDR2 FYNNEI. V shed 6 bases, J shed 0 bases, and the junction held 10 bases outside the gene matches. The CDR3 is made up of 18 amino acids.

The V gene is TRBV18, the J gene TRBJ2-5; TRBD2 is a possible D gene (5 bases). Trimming took off 3 bases at V and 5 bases at J, with 13 bases between the two ends. The V gene's germline CDR1 is KGHSH and CDR2 LQKENI. CDR3 size: 14 residues. The CDR3 spells CASSPSDRGETQYF. CDR3 DNA: TGTGCCAGCTCACCCAGTGATAGAGGGGAGACCCAGTACTTC.

The rearrangement links TRBV11-2 to TRBJ2-7; D not resolved. V lost 5 bases, J lost 1 base, and 18 bases lay in between. Germline assignment: CDR1 SGHAT and CDR2 FQNNGV. The CDR3 spans 16 residues. The CDR3 reads CASSEPSQTLSYEQYF. CDR3 nucleotide sequence: TGTGCCAGCAGCGAACCATCGCAAACCCTATCCTACGAGCAGTACTTC.

The chain joins TRBV4-2 to TRBJ1-5; TRBD1 matches at 7 bases. The CDR3 is 15 residues long. Trimming took 2 bases from V and 3 from J; bases not matched to a gene: 4. The germline V gene has CDR1 LGHNA and CDR2 YNFKEQ. CDR3 loop: CASSQRGTDNQPQHF. CDR3 bases: TGTGCCAGCAGCCAAAGAGGGACAGACAATCAGCCCCAGCATTTT.

The chain links TRBV6-5 to TRBJ1-6; possible D gene TRBD1, 5 bases. Germline V gene lookup returns CDR1 MNHEY and CDR2 SVGAGI. V was trimmed by 2 bases and J by 10 bases, leaving 15 bases between them. CDR3 length: 15 residues. The CDR3 DNA follows: TGTGCCAGCAGTTACGGAGTCAGGGCAGGGTCACCCCTCCACTTT. Its protein is CASSYGVRAGSPLHF.

The CDR3 protein is CASSLGGGGDNEQFF. The CDR3 DNA reads TGTGCCAGCAGCTTAGGCGGCGGGGGGGACAATGAGCAGTTCTTC. The chain has TRBV7-8 and TRBJ2-1; 9 bases agree with TRBD2. This CDR3 is 15 amino acids long. Germline V lookup: CDR1 SGHVS, CDR2 FQNEAQ. J gave up 5 bases and V 1 base, and 3 bases lay outside the gene matches.

The chain combines TRBV19 with TRBJ1-5, with a possible D match to TRBD1 (5 bases). Trimming stripped 2 bases from V and 4 bases from J, with 9 bases between. The germline V gene encodes CDR1 LNHDA and CDR2 SQIVND (reference sequence). This CDR3 contains 14 residues. The CDR3 DNA reads TGTGCCAGTAGTATACTCAGGGAAAATCAGCCCCAGCATTTT. Translated, it gives CASSILRENQPQHF.

The chain has TRBV2 and TRBJ1-3, with D maybe TRBD1 (5 bases). Germline loops: CDR1 SNHLY, CDR2 FYNNEI. V dropped 6 bases and J dropped 0 bases, with 12 bases sitting between them. The CDR3 contains 15 residues. Here the CDR3 reads CASRLTESSGNTIYF. DNA of the CDR3: TGTGCCAGCAGATTGACAGAAAGCTCTGGAAACACCATATATTTT.

V usage is TRBV30 and J usage is TRBJ1-1, with a possible D match to TRBD1 (5 bases). The ends were cut back, 4 bases at V and 0 bases at J, with 15 bases in the middle. The CDR3 sequence is 15 residues long. Germline-derived CDR1 and CDR2 are GTSNPN and SVGIG (reference sequence). CDR3 nucleotides: TGTGCCTGGAAGAATTGGGCAGGGATGAACACTGAAGCTTTCTTT. Translated: CAWKNWAGMNTEAFF.

This rearrangement joins TRBV4-1 to TRBJ1-2, with D possibly matching TRBD1 (6 bases). Germline CDR1 reads MGHRA; CDR2 reads YSYEKL. V was clipped by 5 bases and J by 1 base, with 11 bases between them. This CDR3 has 14 residues. In DNA, the CDR3 is TGCGCCAGCAGCTCTCGGACAGTTAACTATGGCTACACCTTC. Translating gives CASSSRTVNYGYTF.

V gene TRBV9 combines with J gene TRBJ1-1; D uncertain. V was shortened by 7 bases and J by 1 base, with 11 bases between the two germline ends. This CDR3 spans 13 amino acids. The germline V gene has CDR1 SGDLS and CDR2 YYNGEE. CDR3 nucleotides: TGTGCCAGCTCCCGCGTCGGGAACACTGAAGCTTTCTTT. Its protein is CASSRVGNTEAFF.

The CDR3 region has the DNA TGTGCCAGCAAGTCACCAGTAAGGGGCGAGGCTTTCTTT. Its protein is CASKSPVRGEAFF. The J gene is TRBJ1-1, the V gene TRBV6-5; perhaps TRBD1 as D (5 bases). Germline V gives CDR1 MNHEY, CDR2 SVGAGI. This CDR3 region has 13 residues. Trimming took off 7 bases at V and 11 bases at J, with 20 bases between the two ends.

The V and J genes are TRBV29-1 and TRBJ2-3; D unresolved. The CDR3 runs 11 residues. Germline-derived CDR1 and CDR2 are SQVTM and ANQGSEA. V lost 5 bases and J 4 bases, leaving 7 bases between the germline ends. The CDR3 sequence: CSVSPADTQYF. Here the CDR3 DNA reads TGCAGCGTTTCCCCCGCAGATACGCAGTATTTT.

The chain has TRBV11-2 and TRBJ2-7; D is uncertain. The CDR3 runs 13 residues. Germline V lookup: CDR1 SGHAT, CDR2 FQNNGV. V was pared by 2 bases and J by 0 bases, with 5 bases between. The chain's CDR3 is CASSLTDSYEQYF. Written as DNA, the CDR3 is TGTGCCAGCAGCTTAACAGACTCCTACGAGCAGTACTTC.

The chain joins TRBV13 to TRBJ2-1, with 8 positions matching TRBD1. Germline CDR1 reads PRHDT; CDR2 reads FYEKMQ (reference sequence). Trimming cost V 6 bases and J 12 bases; bases outside gene matches: 10. There are 13 residues in the CDR3. The CDR3 region is CASRGTGFDGQFF. CDR3 sequence (DNA): TGTGCCAGCAGAGGGACAGGCTTTGATGGGCAGTTCTTC. The complete variable domain, with remaining parts taken from reference TRBV13 and TRBJ2-1, reads AAGVIQSPRHLIKEKRETATLKCYPIPRHDTVYWYQQGPGQDPQFLISFYEKMQSDKGSIPDRFSAQQFSDYHSELNMSSLELGDSALYFCASRGTGFDGQFFGPGTRLTVL.

CDR3 amino acids: CAWSAPGLNTGELFF. The CDR3 nucleotides are TGTGCCTGGAGTGCTCCAGGGTTAAACACCGGGGAGCTGTTTTTT. V and J are TRBV30 and TRBJ2-2, with D maybe TRBD1 (5 bases). The length of the CDR3 is 15 residues. V lost 1 base to trimming and J lost 2 bases, with 11 bases between them. Germline lookup yields CDR1 GTSNPN and CDR2 SVGIG (reference sequence).

This chain uses TRBV28 with TRBJ1-4, with a tentative D call TRBD1 (6 bases). CDR1 is MDHEN, CDR2 SYDVKM, per germline. V lost 2 bases to trimming and J lost 5 bases, with 9 bases between them. The CDR3 runs 14 residues. This CDR3 reads CASSLEQGNEKLFF. The CDR3 DNA sequence: TGTGCCAGCAGTTTAGAGCAGGGGAATGAAAAACTGTTTTTT. Drawing the rest from reference TRBV28 and TRBJ1-4, the complete variable domain is DVKVTQSSRYLVKRTGEKVFLECVQDMDHENMFWYRQDPGLGLRLIYFSYDVKMKEKGDIPEGYSVSREKKERFSLILESASTNQTSMYLCASSLEQGNEKLFFGSGTQLSVL.

This chain's CDR3 is CASRGRTASQPQHF. The CDR3 DNA reads as TGTGCCAGCAGGGGGAGGACGGCTTCGCAGCCCCAGCATTTT. The chain joins TRBV6-5 to TRBJ1-5; D gene uncertain. CDR3 length: 14 residues. Germline V gives CDR1 MNHEY, CDR2 SVGAGI. V was trimmed by 6 bases and J by 7 bases, leaving 16 bases between them.

As DNA, the CDR3 is TGTGCCAGCAGCTTAGGCGGGAGAAACACCATATATTTT. It translates to CASSLGGRNTIYF. This chain uses TRBV13 with TRBJ1-3, with D unclear. Deletions cut 0 bases from V and 5 bases from J, with 5 bases between. This CDR3 has 13 residues. CDR1 is PRHDT, CDR2 FYEKMQ, per germline (reference sequence). Combining the CDR3 with reference TRBV13 and TRBJ1-3 gives the whole variable domain AAGVIQSPRHLIKEKRETATLKCYPIPRHDTVYWYQQGPGQDPQFLISFYEKMQSDKGSIPDRFSAQQFSDYHSELNMSSLELGDSALYFCASSLGGRNTIYFGEGSWLTVV.

CDR3 in DNA: TGTGCCAGCAGCCCCCTCGCAGCTCTCAGGGCCTACAATGAGCAGTTCTTC. Protein product: CASSPLAALRAYNEQFF. This chain joins TRBV7-2 and TRBJ2-1, with D perhaps matching TRBD1 (5 bases). CDR1 SGHTA and CDR2 FQGNSA come from the germline V gene. This CDR3 is 17 amino acids long. Trimming pared 5 bases from V and 2 bases from J, leaving 19 bases between.

This chain joins TRBV5-1 and TRBJ1-5, with 7 positions matching TRBD1. Per germline, CDR1 SGHRS and CDR2 YFSETQ. This CDR3 is built from 15 residues. Trimming removed 0 bases from V and 4 bases from J; junction bases left unmatched: 4. The CDR3: CASSLASGGNQPQHF. CDR3 in DNA: TGCGCCAGCAGCTTGGCGTCAGGGGGGAATCAGCCCCAGCATTTT.